This record covers a single T cell receptor (beta chain). The antigen is undetermined. Coverage ceases 3 residues before the CDR3 finishes, and the germline J gene fills in the end. This entry is derived from a study of T cell clonality in common variable immunodeficiency. The table came from immunoSEQ multiplex PCR; TCRdb's copy has only in-frame clones and leaves some out. The ten most abundant clones cover roughly 4.9% of a sample with fewer than 20,000 clones. The V end lost 5 bases, the J end lost 2 bases, and 19 bases lay between the germline ends. Germline lookup yields CDR1 PRHDT and CDR2 FYEKMQ (reference sequence). The CDR3 spans 16 residues. Patients and controls were mostly of Caucasian heritage. Study-wide points: Fewer deletions and N-nucleotide insertions were reportedly seen in common variable immunodeficiency TCR beta sequences.

What was sequenced was peripheral blood mononuclear cells. The chain employs TRBV13 and TRBJ2-7, with a tentative D call TRBD2 (6 bases). The TCR sequence derives from a human donor with common variable immunodeficiency. The DNA read from the CDR3 is TGTGCCAGCAGCCCGGGACTCCCAGGTCGCGCCTACGAG. As protein: CASSPGLPGRAYE. The full-length CDR3 reads as CASSPGLPGRAYEQYF.